One sample yielded the 29 T cell receptor beta chains listed below, sequenced in a study of T cell responses to AZD1222 COVID-19 vaccine. Generated by immunoSEQ multiplex PCR, the TCRdb table keeps only in-frame clones and is missing some. The repertoire consists of 150,000 to 200,000 clones, with approximately 92% occurring once and the leading ten covering 8% to 13%. Sequenced here: peripheral blood, sampled on day 0 of AZD1222 vaccination. The receptors here all came from an adult in good health.

The genes are TRBV4-3 and TRBJ1-6; D is ambiguous. Trimming removed 2 bases at V and 10 bases at J, with 9 bases between. The CDR3 consists of 13 residues. In germline, CDR1 is LGHNA, CDR2 YSLEER. CDR3 bases: TGCGCCAGCAGCCAATCAAGGTCCTCACCCCTCCACTTT. This translates into CASSQSRSSPLHF.

The chain joins TRBV6-5 to TRBJ2-3; no reliable D call. In germline, CDR1 is MNHEY, CDR2 SVGAGI. Trimming stripped 7 bases from V and 0 bases from J, with 14 bases between. The CDR3 runs to 15 residues. CDR3 region: CASIMTFSSTDTQYF. The CDR3 region has the DNA TGTGCCAGCATTATGACCTTTTCTAGCACAGATACGCAGTATTTT.

The rearrangement uses TRBV27 and TRBJ1-1, with D perhaps matching TRBD1 (6 bases). Per the germline V gene, CDR1 is MNHEY and CDR2 is SMNVEV (reference sequence). Deletions cut 4 bases from V and 0 bases from J, with 12 bases between. The CDR3 length is 15 residues. The CDR3 coding sequence is TGTGCCAGCAGTTCCAGGACAGCTTTGAACACTGAAGCTTTCTTT. Protein product: CASSSRTALNTEAFF.

The rearrangement joins TRBV7-9 to TRBJ1-4; D uncertain. Between the trimmed V and J ends, which lost 1 base and 1 base, there was a span of 7 bases. The V gene's germline CDR1 is SEHNR and CDR2 FQNEAQ (reference sequence). The CDR3 sequence is 15 residues long. The CDR3 region has the DNA TGTGCCAGCAGCTTAGATGCCAGAACTAATGAAAAACTGTTTTTT. This translates into CASSLDARTNEKLFF.

On this clone: Mismatch with germline at one junction end may stem from a read error. The chain links TRBV7-2 to TRBJ2-1; 10 bases align to TRBD2. Germline-derived CDR1 and CDR2 are SGHTA and FQGNSA. CDR3 size: 14 residues. In DNA form, the CDR3 reads TGTGCCAGCAGCCTAGCGGGGGTTTACAATGAGCAGTTCTTC. Translated: CASSLAGVYNEQFF.

V gene TRBV6-2 or TRBV6-3 combines with J gene TRBJ1-5; no clear D. The CDR3 has 14 amino acids. CDR1 and CDR2 from the germline V gene are MNHEY and SVGEGT. Trimming removed 2 bases from V and 1 base from J, with 6 bases in between. CDR3 coding DNA: TGTGCCAGCAGTTACGGGCAGAGCAATCAGCCCCAGCATTTT. It encodes CASSYGQSNQPQHF.

Concerning this clone: Different DNA sequences within this sample yield the same CDR3. The J gene is TRBJ2-5, the V gene TRBV27; no clear D. The CDR3 has 11 residues. V was trimmed by 3 bases and J by 4 bases, leaving 3 bases between them. Per the germline V gene, CDR1 is MNHEY and CDR2 is SMNVEV (reference sequence). CDR3: CASSLGETQYF. The CDR3 nucleotides are TGTGCCAGCAGTTTGGGAGAGACCCAGTACTTC.

The rearrangement links TRBV7-9 to TRBJ1-4, with D possibly matching TRBD1 (5 bases). CDR3 length: 14 amino acids. The germline gives CDR1 SEHNR, CDR2 FQNEAQ (reference sequence). Trimming took off 5 bases at V and 8 bases at J, with 15 bases between the two ends. The DNA for the CDR3 is TGTGCCAGCAGCCTAGGGGAGACGGGGGAAAAACTGTTTTTT. It codes for CASSLGETGEKLFF.

The rearrangement links TRBV7-8 to TRBJ1-4, with unresolved D. The CDR3 is made up of 12 amino acids. V was trimmed by 6 bases and J by 8 bases, leaving 10 bases between them. CDR1 and CDR2 from the germline V gene are SGHVS and FQNEAQ. CDR3 DNA sequence: TGTGCCAGCAGTCGAGAAGTGGAAAAACTGTTTTTT. Translating gives CASSREVEKLFF.

V usage is TRBV3-1 (or the pseudogene TRBV3-2) and J usage is TRBJ1-1; 7 bases agree with TRBD1. The CDR3 covers 14 residues. J was trimmed by 3 bases and V by 4 bases; bases with no gene match: 5. CDR1 is LGHDT and CDR2 is YNNKEL in the germline V gene (reference sequence). CDR3 in amino acids: CASSRLRGDTEAFF. Here the CDR3 DNA reads TGTGCCAGCAGCCGTCTCAGGGGGGACACTGAAGCTTTCTTT.

This chain links TRBV7-8 with TRBJ2-6; maybe TRBD2 (7 bases). Germline CDR1 is SGHVS and CDR2 is FQNEAQ. Trimming pared 5 bases from V and 1 base from J, leaving 12 bases between. The CDR3 has 16 residues. CDR3 residues: CASSRGGGSGANVLTF. For the CDR3, the DNA is TGTGCCAGCAGCCGAGGGGGGGGTTCTGGGGCCAACGTCCTGACTTTC. Using reference TRBV7-8 and TRBJ2-6 for the parts outside the CDR3, the full variable domain is GAGVSQSPRYKVAKRGQDVALRCDPISGHVSLFWYQQALGQGPEFLTYFQNEAQLDKSGLPSDRFFAERPEGSVSTLKIQRTQQEDSAVYLCASSRGGGSGANVLTFGAGSRLTVL.

V gene TRBV12-5 combines with J gene TRBJ2-3; D unresolved. There are 14 residues in the CDR3. CDR1 is LGHNT and CDR2 is FRNRAP in the germline V gene. Trimming left V 1 base short and J 4 bases short, with 9 bases between. For the CDR3, the DNA is TGTGCTAGTGGTTTGGCGGGCGCCCCAGATACGCAGTATTTT. Translation gives CASGLAGAPDTQYF.

This chain links TRBV6-4 with TRBJ1-5; D is possibly TRBD1 (6 bases). Trimming left V 3 bases short and J 0 bases short, with 18 bases between. The CDR3 extends over 18 amino acids. The germline gives CDR1 MRHNA, CDR2 SNTAGT. CDR3 sequence reads: CASSERQGRGDSNQPQHF. The CDR3 bases are TGTGCCAGCAGTGAGAGGCAGGGGAGAGGGGATAGCAATCAGCCCCAGCATTTT.

The chain recombines TRBV6-6 with TRBJ1-6; D might be TRBD1 (5 bases). Germline V lookup: CDR1 MNHNY, CDR2 SVGAGI (reference sequence). The CDR3 has 16 residues. The germline V and J ends were trimmed by 8 bases and 1 base, with 15 bases remaining between them. The CDR3 region has the DNA TGTGCCAGCTTTCAGGGTCATGGGTCCTATAATTCACCCCTCCACTTT. Amino acids: CASFQGHGSYNSPLHF.

This clone was seen only a few times. The genes are TRBV27 and TRBJ1-1; D perhaps matches TRBD1 (5 bases). The CDR3 extends over 13 amino acids. V was shortened by 8 bases and J by 2 bases, with 12 bases between the two germline ends. The germline CDR1 and CDR2 sequences are MNHEY and SMNVEV (reference sequence). The CDR3 nucleotides read TGTGCCAGCCGAAAGCAGGGAAACACTGAAGCTTTCTTT. Translation gives CASRKQGNTEAFF.

The J gene is TRBJ2-1, the V gene TRBV19; D remains unclear. Germline V gene sequence: CDR1 LNHDA, CDR2 SQIVND (reference sequence). This CDR3 region has 15 residues. Deletions cut 6 bases from V and 10 bases from J, with 22 bases between. For the CDR3, the DNA is TGTGCCAGTAGGCTGTCCCCTGGCCCGAGCTGGGAGCAGTTCTTC. Residues: CASRLSPGPSWEQFF.

V is TRBV2 and J is TRBJ1-2, with 10 bases aligning to TRBD1. The CDR3 contains 14 residues. V shed 6 bases and J 4 bases; nucleotides not matched to a gene: 5. CDR1 and CDR2 (germline): SNHLY, FYNNEI. For the CDR3, the DNA is TGTGCCAGCAGCCCGACAGGGGGCGGCTATGGCTACACCTTC. Its protein product is CASSPTGGGYGYTF.

The chain employs TRBV19 and TRBJ1-5, with TRBD1 as a possible D gene (6 bases). Trimming cost V 6 bases and J 5 bases, with 14 bases left between them. Germline loops: CDR1 LNHDA, CDR2 SQIVND (reference sequence). The CDR3 extends over 14 amino acids. The CDR3 region is CASSEPRGYQPQHF. CDR3 in DNA: TGTGCCAGTAGCGAACCAAGGGGGTATCAGCCCCAGCATTTT.

The V and J genes are TRBV7-2 and TRBJ1-3; D unresolved. Deletions cut 0 bases from V and 1 base from J, with 7 bases between. This CDR3 is built from 15 residues. Germline lookup yields CDR1 SGHTA and CDR2 FQGNSA. CDR3 sequence (DNA): TGTGCCAGCAGCTTAGCTCAGATGTCTGGAAACACCATATATTTT. The encoded protein is CASSLAQMSGNTIYF.

The CDR3 region has the DNA TGTGCCAGCAACCGGGGGCGAACCTACGAGCAGTACGTC. Translation gives CASNRGRTYEQYV. This chain connects TRBV2 to TRBJ2-7; D tentatively reads TRBD1 or TRBD2 (6 bases each). The ends were cut back, 7 bases at V and 2 bases at J, with 12 bases in the middle. The CDR3 covers 13 residues. Germline CDR1 and CDR2: SNHLY and FYNNEI.

This rearrangement joins TRBV19 to TRBJ2-1; 8 nucleotides agree with TRBD1. This CDR3 region has 13 residues. V trimming: 8 bases; J trimming: 6 bases; junction bases outside the gene matches: 6. The germline gives CDR1 LNHDA, CDR2 SQIVND (reference sequence). This CDR3 is CASGTGELNEQFF. DNA of the CDR3: TGTGCCAGTGGGACAGGAGAACTCAATGAGCAGTTCTTC. The full variable domain, its missing parts supplied by reference TRBV19 and TRBJ2-1, is DGGITQSPKYLFRKEGQNVTLSCEQNLNHDAMYWYRQDPGQGLRLIYYSQIVNDFQKGDIAEGYSVSREKKESFPLTVTSAQKNPTAFYLCASGTGELNEQFFGPGTRLTVL.

The rearrangement uses TRBV6-1 and TRBJ2-7; 8 nucleotides agree with TRBD1. V lost 4 bases, J lost 2 bases, and 10 bases stayed unmatched. This CDR3 has 16 amino acids. Per germline, CDR1 MNHNS and CDR2 SASEGT. CDR3 amino acids: CASSGPGDRTAYEQYV. The CDR3 DNA reads TGTGCCAGCAGTGGACCAGGGGACAGGACTGCCTACGAGCAGTACGTC.

The rearrangement links TRBV6-5 to TRBJ1-2; TRBD1 aligns across 8 bases. V shed 7 bases, J shed 3 bases, and the junction held 7 bases outside the gene matches. CDR1 is MNHEY, CDR2 SVGAGI, per germline. This CDR3 comprises 14 residues. The CDR3 here is CASTGQGQDYGYTF. In DNA, the CDR3 is TGTGCCAGCACTGGACAGGGTCAAGACTATGGCTACACCTTC.

The V gene is TRBV28, the J gene TRBJ1-2, with TRBD1 as a possible D gene (5 bases). Trimming stripped 7 bases from V and 3 bases from J, with 15 bases between. The CDR3 spans 14 residues. CDR1 and CDR2 from the germline V gene are MDHEN and SYDVKM. CDR3 in amino acids: CASTPGQFHYGYTF. The CDR3 DNA follows: TGTGCCAGCACCCCGGGGCAGTTCCACTATGGCTACACCTTC.

This chain joins TRBV19 and TRBJ1-1; 8 nucleotides agree with TRBD1. The CDR3 has 16 residues. With V trimmed by 3 bases and J by 4 bases, 10 bases remained unmatched. CDR1 and CDR2 (germline): LNHDA, SQIVND (reference sequence). CDR3 in DNA: TGTGCCAGTAGTATCTTACCACAGGGGGGCGGCACTGAAGCTTTCTTT. Translation: CASSILPQGGGTEAFF.

Details on this clone: This CDR3 is also generated by other DNA sequences in the sample. The rearrangement uses TRBV12-3 or TRBV12-4 and TRBJ1-3, with D uncertain. There are 13 residues in the CDR3. Trimming took off 2 bases at V and 3 bases at J, with 5 bases between the two ends. The CDR3 bases are TGTGCCAGCAGTTTAATCAGTGGAAACACCATATATTTT. Encoded protein: CASSLISGNTIYF.

V and J are TRBV18 and TRBJ1-2; TRBD1 agrees at 10 bases. The germline CDR1 and CDR2 sequences are KGHSH and LQKENI. This CDR3 has 14 amino acids. The trim removed 3 bases at V and 6 bases at J, leaving 4 bases unmatched. For the CDR3, the DNA is TGTGCCAGCTCACCCGCCGGGACAGGGGATGGCTACACCTTC. It yields the protein CASSPAGTGDGYTF.

The genes are TRBV9 and TRBJ1-2; 9 bases match TRBD1. V lost 3 bases, J lost 6 bases, and 9 bases stayed unmatched. Germline-derived CDR1 and CDR2 are SGDLS and YYNGEE. The CDR3 covers 15 residues. The CDR3 DNA reads as TGTGCCAGCAGCGCTCGGACAGGGGAAAACAATGGCTACACCTTC. Translation gives CASSARTGENNGYTF.

The chain joins TRBV28 to TRBJ2-2; 7 bases line up with TRBD1. Germline CDR1 is MDHEN and CDR2 is SYDVKM. Trimming took 5 bases from V and 4 from J; bases not matched to a gene: 4. This CDR3 is built from 14 residues. Written as DNA, the CDR3 is TGTGCCAGCAGTCAAACAGGGGTCACCGGGGAGCTGTTTTTT. Translating gives CASSQTGVTGELFF. Filled out from reference TRBV28 and TRBJ2-2, the complete variable domain reads DVKVTQSSRYLVKRTGEKVFLECVQDMDHENMFWYRQDPGLGLRLIYFSYDVKMKEKGDIPEGYSVSREKKERFSLILESASTNQTSMYLCASSQTGVTGELFFGEGSRLTVL.